These T cell receptor beta chains were read from a single sample in a study of shared clonotypes between healthy human individuals. Libraries were prepared by immunoSEQ multiplex PCR; TCRdb keeps only in-frame clonotypes and omits some of them. This table holds millions of clones, 93% found once. Sequenced sample: naive CD4+ T cells from PBMCs. The receptors derive from a man aged 18 to 30 in good health. Some clones in this sample may be carry-over from other donors' samples. Both conserved end residues are part of each CDR3. Each record gives: V gene, CDR3 protein.

v_gene: TRBV5-1
CDR3aa: CASSEASSTDTQYF

v_gene: TRBV29-1
CDR3aa: CSVPKGPSPTDTQYF

v_gene: TRBV6-1
CDR3aa: CASSAVGAGGYEQYF

v_gene: TRBV18
CDR3aa: CASSPAGDNEQFF

v_gene: TRBV11-3
CDR3aa: CASSLGVSTDTQYF

v_gene: TRBV11-2
CDR3aa: CASSLGTGVSQPQHF

v_gene: TRBV5-6
CDR3aa: CASSYQGYEQYF

v_gene: TRBV30
CDR3aa: CAWSPLRRGGQPQHF

v_gene: TRBV5-1
CDR3aa: CASSLGQGETEAFF

v_gene: TRBV7-2
CDR3aa: CASSLAATGGLAFF

v_gene: TRBV19
CDR3aa: CASSKLGQGGQPQHF

v_gene: TRBV29-1
CDR3aa: CSVTRNRADTQYF

v_gene: TRBV18
CDR3aa: CASSQLPGDRDGYTF

v_gene: TRBV18
CDR3aa: CASSTRHRKTKNTEAFF

v_gene: TRBV6-5
CDR3aa: CASSYEGETQYF

v_gene: TRBV7-2
CDR3aa: CASSLGLASNQPQHF

v_gene: TRBV11-2
CDR3aa: CASSFRIARDEQFF

v_gene: TRBV5-1
CDR3aa: CASSRGPQVGTEAFF

v_gene: TRBV29-1
CDR3aa: CSVEGPFPSGSVGGTDTQYF

v_gene: TRBV15
CDR3aa: CATSSTWTGATFILSGANVLTF

v_gene: TRBV5-1
CDR3aa: CASSLVLRDEQYF

v_gene: TRBV27
CDR3aa: CASSLVQEVQPQHF

v_gene: TRBV10-3
CDR3aa: CAISEIGMNTEAFF

v_gene: TRBV5-4
CDR3aa: CASSSTGLAEYNEQFF

v_gene: TRBV10-3
CDR3aa: CAIRAGQSQSYEQYF

v_gene: TRBV11-2
CDR3aa: CASSSTSGRAHGELFF

v_gene: TRBV28
CDR3aa: CASYSPGLVPQYF

v_gene: TRBV28
CDR3aa: CASSWGGGYGYTF

v_gene: TRBV5-6
CDR3aa: CASSIVQFRNTGELFF

v_gene: TRBV19
CDR3aa: CASSVIGGEQYF

v_gene: TRBV11-2
CDR3aa: CASSFRGAFPRDTQYF

v_gene: TRBV28
CDR3aa: CASSLGVPSQPQHF

v_gene: TRBV5-1
CDR3aa: CASSLLPQNIQYF

v_gene: TRBV18
CDR3aa: CASSPTGGTSGRISYEQYF

v_gene: TRBV7-9
CDR3aa: CASSQGQGGNYGYTF

v_gene: TRBV5-1
CDR3aa: CASSLGGQETQYF

v_gene: TRBV28
CDR3aa: CASTSAEGRASGANVLTF

v_gene: TRBV28
CDR3aa: CASRDPSGIGPYEQYF

v_gene: TRBV28
CDR3aa: CASSLSSLSQGGYTF

v_gene: TRBV29-1
CDR3aa: CSAGTRHTDTQYF

v_gene: TRBV4-1
CDR3aa: CASSRGLSSYNEQFF

v_gene: TRBV7-9
CDR3aa: CASSLAGHTEAFF

v_gene: TRBV4-2
CDR3aa: CASSRLFTPEDEQYF

v_gene: TRBV9
CDR3aa: CASSVVGTGGVDEQYF

v_gene: TRBV4-1
CDR3aa: CASSQGAAPNEQFF

v_gene: TRBV4-3
CDR3aa: CASSRLFGTTYEQYF

v_gene: TRBV25-1
CDR3aa: CASSDQGRSDTQYF

v_gene: TRBV28
CDR3aa: CASSLFPGRSSGYTF

v_gene: TRBV11-2
CDR3aa: CASSNRLAAAKQTQYF

v_gene: TRBV6-4
CDR3aa: CASTPKAGGMSEQFF

v_gene: TRBV7-8
CDR3aa: CASSPRRPGTGSYEQYF

v_gene: TRBV7-9
CDR3aa: CASSFRTGTGSGTQYF

v_gene: TRBV11-3
CDR3aa: CASSLGLVYEQFF

v_gene: TRBV7-2
CDR3aa: CASSPWASGRTAYEQYF